This record looks at one TCR beta chain sequence and its context. This clonotype was seen only a few times. Which antigen it targets is not known. No base quality information exists; no much larger clone differs at one position. Libraries came from RACE. Sequencing took place on a NextSeq 500. During library preparation, unique molecular identifiers were attached to individual cDNA molecules so that TCRs could be counted quantitatively and reproducibly. Each blood RNA sample was used to sequence both TCR alpha and TCR beta chains. On the study's bioinformatics: The median number of TCRs per sample was over 95,000, ranging from roughly 23,224 to 690,600. The Decombinator software suite was used to annotate V, J and CDR3 in the TCR reads. For PS versus PT1 abundance plots, all samples were subsampled to the same number of TCRs (28,000). Expanded TCRs were defined as absent before sensitization and observed at least eight times at the 2-week time point. In-frame beta chains were kept once TCRdb had trimmed the public reads at Q25 with fastp and called clones with MiXCR. Here each entry gathers all rows of one CDR3 protein and keeps the most common genes and DNA. These V and J calls originate from TCRdb's pipeline instead of the authors' own analysis. This sample lists 350,000 to 450,000 distinct CDR3 sequences; less than 6.5% were detected once. The ten most abundant clones make up just over 2.5% of the sample.

The time point label, read with the paper, signifies: pre-sensitization, week 0. The treatment or condition label of this sample denotes: therapeutic diphenylcyclopropenone sensitization with weekly scalp DPC. Blood at each patch-test visit was drawn before the patch test was applied. Patients were considered eligible if aged 18 to 70, diagnosed with alopecia and deemed suitable for DPC therapy, and patients were excluded if pregnant. Total RNA was extracted from unfractionated whole blood that had been collected in Tempus Blood RNA tubes. The entry originates in a study of human T cells and chemical hapten exposure (dated by TCRdb to about 2021). Study-level background: For sensitization, 2% DPC in acetone was applied to a roughly 2 cm by roughly 2 cm area of upper inner arm skin. Weekly therapeutic DPC doses were additionally applied to the scalp of patients throughout the roughly 25-week study period. Patch testing was performed on the upper back with Finn chambers containing 0.01% DPC, and the patch tests were scored after 6 days according to International Contact Dermatitis Research Group standards. The mostly female patient cohort included alopecia areata with under or over 50% scalp involvement, alopecia totalis and alopecia universalis. Libraries were pooled for sequencing, and per-sample TCR yields varied mainly because of small differences in library volumes within the pool. This study followed changes in the peripheral blood TCR repertoire in vivo during primary and secondary sensitization of alopecia patients to the hapten diphenylcyclopropenone (DPC). Blood was sampled from patients pre-sensitization (week 0) and at 2, 6 and about 24 weeks after DPC sensitization. Blood for TCR sequencing was provided by twenty-nine alopecia patients at one to four time points (pre-sensitization, 2, 6 and 24 weeks). Broader findings and caveats from the paper: Because every patient had alopecia, a presumed autoimmune disease, the patients' immune response might differ from that of healthy individuals. A positive correlation was found between the number of PT1 expanded TCRs and patch test score, with significance reached at thresholds 8, 16 and 32 but not 4. DPC sensitization did not change how many TCRs were above 1 in 1000 frequency, and no evidence was found of alterations in global repertoire structure. After repeated subsampling, changes were observed in the strength of the expansion versus patch-test correlation and in the threshold at which the correlation became significant. Compared with pre-sensitization or healthy control sets, expanded TCRs formed significantly more large CDR3 similarity clusters, which is consistent with antigen-driven responses.

V was cut back by 4 bases and J by 8 bases, leaving a gap of 15 bases between them. The CDR3 numbers 13 residues from cysteine through phenylalanine. Only CDR3 DNA is held: 39 bases, read in frame from base 1. In the germline V gene, CDR1 corresponds to SGHRS and CDR2 to YFSETQ. The chain was built from TRBV5-1 and TRBJ1-2, with the D gene not confidently named. The material was whole blood, obtained in connection with sensitization to the hapten diphenylcyclopropenone (DPC). This TCR derives from a woman between 45 and 65 years old with alopecia areata. Some clones in this sample may be carry-over from other donors' samples. The DNA sequence follows: TGCGCCAGCAGCGAGGCCTTAATCGGAGGCTACACCTTC. The translation is CASSEALIGGYTF. Extended through the reference TRBV5-1 and TRBJ1-2 proteins, this CDR3 yields the full variable domain: KAGVTQTPRYLIKTRGQQVTLSCSPISGHRSVSWYQQTPGQGLQFLFEYFSETQRNKGNFPGRFSGRQFSNSRSEMNVSTLELGDSALYLCASSEALIGGYTFGSGTRLTVV.